This entry is about one T cell receptor beta chain. Generated by immunoSEQ multiplex PCR, the TCRdb table keeps only in-frame clones and is missing some. The profile covers 200,000 to 300,000 clones, with about 87% appearing a single time and about 4% taken by the ten largest. This record belongs to a study of blood T cell repertoires in COVID-19. On the study more broadly: The samples span acute and convalescent COVID-19 from the United States, Italy and Spain. T cells, B-cell-depleted T cells, or PBMCs supplied cDNA or gDNA.

The CDR3 consists of 14 residues. Trimming took off 8 bases at V and 7 bases at J, with 18 bases between the two ends. The germline V gene has CDR1 SGHDN and CDR2 FVKESK. This receptor was taken from a man aged 55 to 70 who had recovered from COVID-19. J is TRBJ2-1 and V is TRBV14, with D possibly being TRBD1 (5 bases). Source material: peripheral blood. CDR3 sequence (DNA): TGTGCCAGCTTCCCTGTCAGAACAGGTAATGAGCAGTTCTTC. The encoded protein is CASFPVRTGNEQFF.